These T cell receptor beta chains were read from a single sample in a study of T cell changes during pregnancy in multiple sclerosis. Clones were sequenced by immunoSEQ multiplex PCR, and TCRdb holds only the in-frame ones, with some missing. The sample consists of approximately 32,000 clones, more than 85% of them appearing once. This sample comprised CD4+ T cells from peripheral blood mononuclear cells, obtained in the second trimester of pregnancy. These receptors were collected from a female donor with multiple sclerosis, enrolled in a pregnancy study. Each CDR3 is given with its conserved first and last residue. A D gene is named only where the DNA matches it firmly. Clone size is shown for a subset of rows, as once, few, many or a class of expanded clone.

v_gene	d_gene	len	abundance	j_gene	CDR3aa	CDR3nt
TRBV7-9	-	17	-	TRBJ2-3	CASSLAEGLTSTDTQYF	TGTGCCAGCAGCTTAGCGGAGGGACTTACTAGCACAGATACGCAGTATTTT
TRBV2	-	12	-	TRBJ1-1	CASFRVNTEAFF	TGTGCCAGCTTCAGGGTCAACACTGAAGCTTTCTTT
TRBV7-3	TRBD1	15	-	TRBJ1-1	CASSRVGTGGTEAFF	TGTGCCAGCAGCAGGGTCGGAACAGGGGGAACTGAAGCTTTCTTT
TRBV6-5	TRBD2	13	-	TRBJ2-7	CASSYGGSYEQYF	TGTGCCAGCAGTTACGGCGGGAGCTACGAGCAGTACTTC
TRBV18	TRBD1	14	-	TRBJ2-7	CASSVQGSSYEQYF	TGTGCCAGCTCAGTACAGGGGAGCTCCTACGAGCAGTACTTC
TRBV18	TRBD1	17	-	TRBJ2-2	CASSPSREQGRTGELFF	TGTGCCAGCTCACCCTCTCGGGAACAGGGGCGAACCGGGGAGCTGTTTTTT
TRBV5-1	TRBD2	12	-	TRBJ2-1	CASSLVGGRQFF	TGCGCCAGCAGCTTGGTGGGAGGGCGGCAGTTCTTC
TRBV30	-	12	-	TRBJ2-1	CASWTNRNEQFF	TGTGCCTCCTGGACAAATAGGAATGAGCAGTTCTTC
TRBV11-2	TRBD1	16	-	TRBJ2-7	CASSSLIGTGNYEQYF	TGTGCCAGCAGCTCACTAATAGGGACAGGGAACTACGAGCAGTACTTC
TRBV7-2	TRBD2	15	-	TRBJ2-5	CASSWGTRQQETQYF	TGTGCCAGCAGCTGGGGGACTAGGCAGCAAGAGACCCAGTACTTC
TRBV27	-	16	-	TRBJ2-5	CASSFHDREGRETQYF	TGTGCCAGCAGTTTCCACGACAGGGAAGGGAGGGAGACCCAGTACTTC
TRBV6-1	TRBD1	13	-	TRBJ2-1	CASGGQGVNEQFF	TGTGCCAGCGGGGGACAGGGAGTCAATGAGCAGTTCTTC
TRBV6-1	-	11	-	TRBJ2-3	CASLSGDTQYF	TGTGCCAGTTTGTCGGGAGATACGCAGTATTTT
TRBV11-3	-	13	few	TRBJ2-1	CASSLDRTEEQFF	TGTGCCAGCAGCTTAGATCGTACAGAAGAGCAGTTCTTC
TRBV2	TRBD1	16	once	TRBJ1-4	CASKSGQGARSEKLFF	TGTGCCAGCAAATCGGGACAGGGGGCAAGGAGTGAAAAACTGTTTTTT
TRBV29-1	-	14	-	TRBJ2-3	CSVAAGSSTDTQYF	TGCAGCGTTGCGGCAGGCTCTAGCACAGATACGCAGTATTTT
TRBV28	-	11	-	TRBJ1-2	CASSFPPIYTF	TGTGCCAGCAGTTTCCCCCCAATCTACACCTTC
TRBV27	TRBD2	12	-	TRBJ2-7	CASSGGRYEQYF	TGTGCCAGCAGTGGCGGGAGATACGAGCAGTACTTC
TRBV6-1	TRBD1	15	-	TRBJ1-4	CASSGGTGSNEKLFF	TGTGCCAGCAGTGGGGGGACAGGGAGTAATGAAAAACTGTTTTTT
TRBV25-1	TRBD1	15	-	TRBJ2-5	CASSASYRGHETQYF	TGTGCCAGCAGTGCGTCCTACAGGGGGCACGAGACCCAGTACTTC
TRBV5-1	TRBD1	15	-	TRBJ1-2	CASSSGTGASHGYTF	TGCGCCAGCAGCTCCGGGACAGGGGCCTCCCATGGCTACACCTTC
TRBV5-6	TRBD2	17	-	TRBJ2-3	CASSWSGTSGITDTQYF	TGTGCCAGCAGCTGGAGTGGGACTAGCGGGATTACAGATACGCAGTATTTT
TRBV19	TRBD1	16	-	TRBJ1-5	CASSAGQGVANQPQHF	TGTGCCAGTAGCGCCGGACAGGGGGTAGCAAATCAGCCCCAGCATTTT
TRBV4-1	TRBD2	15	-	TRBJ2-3	CASTLAGGYTDTQYF	TGCGCCAGCACCTTGGCGGGAGGGTACACAGATACGCAGTATTTT
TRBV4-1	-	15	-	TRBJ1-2	CASSQAPSRGYGYTF	TGCGCCAGCAGCCAAGCTCCAAGCAGGGGATACGGCTACACCTTC
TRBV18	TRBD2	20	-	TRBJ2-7	CASSPTIEGSGRAELYEQYF	TGTGCCAGCTCACCAACCATAGAAGGTAGCGGGAGGGCCGAGTTGTACGAGCAGTACTTC
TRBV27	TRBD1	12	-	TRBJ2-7	CASSHEGAGLYF	TGTGCCAGCAGTCACGAGGGGGCAGGCTTATACTTC
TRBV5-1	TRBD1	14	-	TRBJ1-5	CASSLTGGGQPQHF	TGCGCCAGCAGCTTAACAGGGGGCGGGCAGCCCCAGCATTTT
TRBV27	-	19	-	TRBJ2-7	CASSFTRVSPGVYAYEQYF	TGTGCCAGCAGTTTTACTAGGGTTAGCCCAGGGGTCTATGCCTACGAGCAGTACTTC
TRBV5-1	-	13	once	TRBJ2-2	CASSEQGTGELFF	TGCGCCAGCAGCGAGCAGGGGACCGGGGAGCTGTTTTTT
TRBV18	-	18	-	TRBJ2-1	CASSPAPAAASSYNEQFF	TGTGCCAGCTCACCAGCTCCGGCGGCCGCGAGCTCCTACAATGAGCAGTTCTTC
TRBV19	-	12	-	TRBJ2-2	CASVVNTGELFF	TGTGCCAGTGTAGTGAACACCGGGGAGCTGTTTTTT
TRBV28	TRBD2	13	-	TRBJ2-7	CASSSGSFYEQYF	TGTGCCAGCTCTAGCGGGAGCTTTTACGAGCAGTACTTC
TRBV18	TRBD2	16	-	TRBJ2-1	CASSPPGLAGPPEQFF	TGTGCCAGCTCACCACCGGGACTAGCGGGGCCCCCCGAGCAGTTCTTC
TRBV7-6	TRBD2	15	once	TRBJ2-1	CASSLFAGVANEQFF	TGTGCCAGCAGCTTATTCGCGGGAGTAGCAAATGAGCAGTTCTTC
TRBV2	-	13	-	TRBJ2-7	CASSKSQGYEQYF	TGTGCCAGCTCAAAATCACAGGGCTACGAGCAGTACTTC
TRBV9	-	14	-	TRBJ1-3	CASSVGGAGNTIYF	TGTGCCAGCAGCGTAGGGGGGGCTGGAAACACCATATATTTT
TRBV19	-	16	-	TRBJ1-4	CASSIFRQATNEKLFF	TGTGCCAGTAGTATCTTCCGCCAGGCAACTAATGAAAAACTGTTTTTT
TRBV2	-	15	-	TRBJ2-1	CASSERSGTYNEQFF	TGTGCCAGCAGTGAGAGGAGCGGTACCTACAATGAGCAGTTCTTC
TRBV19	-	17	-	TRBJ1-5	CASSIDSMGTSNQPQHF	TGTGCCAGTAGTATAGATTCGATGGGAACTAGTAATCAGCCCCAGCATTTT
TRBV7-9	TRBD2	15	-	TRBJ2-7	CASSLTGTSAYEQYF	TGTGCCAGCAGCTTAACCGGGACTAGCGCCTACGAGCAGTACTTC